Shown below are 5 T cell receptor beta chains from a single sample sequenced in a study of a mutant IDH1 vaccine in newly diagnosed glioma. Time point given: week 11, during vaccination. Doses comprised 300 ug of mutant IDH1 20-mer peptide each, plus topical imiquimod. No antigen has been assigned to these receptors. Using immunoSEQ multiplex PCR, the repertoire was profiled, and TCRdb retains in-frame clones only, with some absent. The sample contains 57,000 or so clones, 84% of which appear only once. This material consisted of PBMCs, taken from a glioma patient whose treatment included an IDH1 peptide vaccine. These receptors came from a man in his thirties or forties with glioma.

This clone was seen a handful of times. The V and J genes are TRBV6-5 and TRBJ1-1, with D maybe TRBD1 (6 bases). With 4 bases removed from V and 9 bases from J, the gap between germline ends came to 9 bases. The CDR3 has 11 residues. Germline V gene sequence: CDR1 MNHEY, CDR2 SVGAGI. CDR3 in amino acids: CASSSQGQAFF. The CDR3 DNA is TGTGCCAGCAGTTCCCAGGGGCAAGCTTTCTTT.

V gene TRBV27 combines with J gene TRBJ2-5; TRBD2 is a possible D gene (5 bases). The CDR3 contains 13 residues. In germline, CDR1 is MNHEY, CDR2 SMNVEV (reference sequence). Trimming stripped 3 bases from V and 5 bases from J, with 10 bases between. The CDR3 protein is CASSLRVRETQYF. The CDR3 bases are TGTGCCAGCAGTTTGAGGGTGAGGGAGACCCAGTACTTC.

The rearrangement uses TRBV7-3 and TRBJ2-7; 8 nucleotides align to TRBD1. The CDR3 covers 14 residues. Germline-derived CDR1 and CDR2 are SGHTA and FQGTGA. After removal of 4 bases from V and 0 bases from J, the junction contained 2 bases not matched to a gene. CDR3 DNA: TGTGCCAGCAGCTCGGACAGGGACTCCTACGAGCAGTACTTC. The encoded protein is CASSSDRDSYEQYF.

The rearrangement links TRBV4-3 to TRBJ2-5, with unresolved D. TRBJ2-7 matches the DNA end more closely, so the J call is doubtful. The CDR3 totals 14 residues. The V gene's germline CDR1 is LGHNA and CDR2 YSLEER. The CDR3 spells CASSQDLRDYEQYF. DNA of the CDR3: TGCGCCAGCAGCCAAGATCTAAGGGACTACGAGCAGTACTTC.

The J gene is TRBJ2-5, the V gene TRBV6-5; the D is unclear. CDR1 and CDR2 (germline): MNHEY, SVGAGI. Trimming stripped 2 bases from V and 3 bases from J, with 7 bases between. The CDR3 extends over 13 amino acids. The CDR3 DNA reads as TGTGCCAGCAGTTACAGCCACGAAGAGACCCAGTACTTC. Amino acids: CASSYSHEETQYF.